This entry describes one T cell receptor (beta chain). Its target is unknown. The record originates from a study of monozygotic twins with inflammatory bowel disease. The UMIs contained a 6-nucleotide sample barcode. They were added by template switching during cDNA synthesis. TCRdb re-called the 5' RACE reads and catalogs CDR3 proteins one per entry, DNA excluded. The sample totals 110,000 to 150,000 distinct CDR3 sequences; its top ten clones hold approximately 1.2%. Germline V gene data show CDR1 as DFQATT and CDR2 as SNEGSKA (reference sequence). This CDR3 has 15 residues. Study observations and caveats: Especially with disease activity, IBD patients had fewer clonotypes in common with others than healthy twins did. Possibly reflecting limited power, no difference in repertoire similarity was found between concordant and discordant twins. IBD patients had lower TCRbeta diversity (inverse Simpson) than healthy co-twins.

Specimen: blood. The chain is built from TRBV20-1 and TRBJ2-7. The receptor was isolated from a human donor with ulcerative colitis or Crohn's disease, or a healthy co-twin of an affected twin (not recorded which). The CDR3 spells CSARDQRGGSYEQYF.